The clone carrying this TCR beta chain was seen once. This sample is part of a study of CD8 T cells in Susac syndrome. Germline CDR1 reads MGHRA; CDR2 reads YSYEKL. Trimming took 4 bases from V and 2 from J; bases not matched to a gene: 8. This CDR3 region has 17 residues. A quantity of roughly 0.5 to 1 ug RNA underwent reverse transcription using random hexamers. TCRdb re-called the immunoSEQ multiplex PCR reads through MiXCR, storing one row per CDR3 protein. This table has roughly 150,000 distinct CDR3 sequences, 80% to 95% appearing once. The clonotype originates from a human donor in good health. Sample: CD4+ T cells from PBMCs. The chain employs TRBV4-1 and TRBJ2-6; 7 bases align to TRBD1. The CDR3 protein is CASSLGITGAGANVLTF. CDR3 coding DNA: TGCGCCAGCAGCCTCGGAATTACAGGGGCTGGGGCCAACGTCCTGACTTTC.